The 24 T cell receptor beta chains below were found in one sample sequenced in a study of PD-1 blockade in classical Hodgkin lymphoma. This table comes from immunoSEQ multiplex PCR, and its TCRdb copy is limited to in-frame clones, with some not included. Here the sample spans around 21,000 clones, 88% being singletons. Time point specified: cycle 4 day 1 (C4D1), after 5 to 7 weeks of nivolumab. Brentuximab vedotin exposure varied among the patients, all of whom had relapsed after autologous stem cell transplantation. Magnetic negative selection of thawed PBMCs yielded the CD8+ T cells. The sequences come from CD8+ T cells from blood, collected before the fourth cycle of nivolumab. The receptors come from a human donor with classical Hodgkin lymphoma.

J is TRBJ2-1 and V is TRBV7-9, with TRBD2 as a possible D gene (5 bases). Germline V CDR1 and CDR2: SEHNR, FQNEAQ (reference sequence). V was trimmed by 0 bases and J by 10 bases, leaving 13 bases between them. The CDR3 runs 14 residues. Here the CDR3 reads CASSLAGVWSEQFF. Written as DNA, the CDR3 is TGTGCCAGCAGCTTAGCGGGAGTGTGGTCCGAGCAGTTCTTC.

The chain employs TRBV7-9 and TRBJ2-1; 9 bases are a match to TRBD2. The ends lost 0 bases at V and 8 bases at J; junction bases unmatched: 8. This CDR3 region has 16 residues. Germline values: CDR1 SEHNR, CDR2 FQNEAQ (reference sequence). Here the CDR3 reads CASSLATGLAGDEQFF. CDR3 nucleotide sequence: TGTGCCAGCAGCTTAGCCACGGGACTAGCAGGTGATGAGCAGTTCTTC.

The chain has TRBV9 and TRBJ2-5, with TRBD1 identical over 12 bases. TRBJ2-7 matches the DNA end more closely, so the J call is doubtful. This CDR3 comprises 15 residues. Per the germline V gene, CDR1 is SGDLS and CDR2 is YYNGEE. DNA of the CDR3: TGTGCCAGCAGCGCGTCGGGACAGGGGGCTTACGAGCAGTACTTC. Protein sequence: CASSASGQGAYEQYF.

The chain couples TRBV11-2 to TRBJ1-1; possibly TRBD1 for D (5 bases). The CDR3 extends over 12 amino acids. Trimming took 6 bases from V and 4 from J, leaving 9 bases between them. Germline V lookup: CDR1 SGHAT, CDR2 FQNNGV. The CDR3 sequence is CASSRGITEAFF. In nucleotides, the CDR3 is TGTGCCAGCAGTCGGGGGATCACTGAAGCTTTCTTT.

The chain employs TRBV5-1 and TRBJ2-2; D is unclear. V gave up 1 base and J gave up 6 bases, with 4 bases separating them. Germline CDR1 is SGHRS and CDR2 is YFSETQ. The CDR3 covers 12 residues. CDR3 bases: TGCGCCAGCAGCTTGAAAGCCGGGGAGCTGTTTTTT. Its translation: CASSLKAGELFF.

This clone was observed a handful of times. The chain couples TRBV7-8 to TRBJ2-7; 8 bases are a match to TRBD1. The J segment lost 5 bases and the V segment lost 4 bases, leaving 4 bases of the junction unmatched. Germline CDR1 and CDR2: SGHVS and FQNEAQ. The CDR3 has 13 residues. CDR3 loop: CASSYGQGDEQYF. The CDR3 DNA is TGTGCCAGCAGCTACGGACAGGGTGACGAGCAGTACTTC.

V usage is TRBV9 and J usage is TRBJ2-6, with D possibly being TRBD1 or TRBD2 (5 bases each). V lost 4 bases to trimming and J lost 4 bases, with 12 bases between them. The CDR3 spans 15 residues. Germline CDR1 and CDR2: SGDLS and YYNGEE. This CDR3 is CASSSGAGGANVLTF. In DNA, the CDR3 is TGTGCCAGCAGCTCCGGGGCGGGCGGGGCCAACGTCCTGACTTTC.

J is TRBJ1-5 and V is TRBV28; D is undetermined. The CDR3 is 16 amino acids. Per the germline V gene, CDR1 is MDHEN and CDR2 is SYDVKM. With 1 base removed from V and 2 bases from J, the gap between germline ends came to 12 bases. The CDR3, as DNA: TGTGCCAGCAGTTTATTCCCCAAACGGGGCAATCAGCCCCAGCATTTT. Protein sequence: CASSLFPKRGNQPQHF. Based on the CDR3 plus reference TRBV28 and TRBJ1-5, the full variable domain is DVKVTQSSRYLVKRTGEKVFLECVQDMDHENMFWYRQDPGLGLRLIYFSYDVKMKEKGDIPEGYSVSREKKERFSLILESASTNQTSMYLCASSLFPKRGNQPQHFGDGTRLSIL.

This clone was counted only a few times. This chain joins TRBV10-1 and TRBJ2-7, with D perhaps matching TRBD2 (5 bases). CDR1 is WNHNN, CDR2 SYGVQD, per germline (reference sequence). The CDR3 loop spans 15 amino acids. Trimming shortened V by 0 bases and J by 5 bases, and 14 bases separated the two germline ends. The CDR3 DNA reads TGCGCCAGCAGTGAGTCTTGGCTAGCTTCGGACGAGCAGTACTTC. This codes for CASSESWLASDEQYF.

The CDR3 protein is CASSPPGARYTEAFF. CDR3 in DNA: TGTGCCAGCAGCCCCCCAGGCGCCCGGTACACTGAAGCTTTCTTT. The V and J genes are TRBV7-9 and TRBJ1-1; D is uncertain. The germline V and J ends were trimmed by 5 bases and 3 bases, with 16 bases remaining between them. In germline, CDR1 is SEHNR, CDR2 FQNEAQ (reference sequence). The CDR3 contains 15 residues.

The gene calls are TRBV11-2 and TRBJ2-7, with 9 positions matching TRBD1. The V segment lost 5 bases and the J segment 1 base; nucleotides outside the gene matches: 6. The CDR3 is 15 residues long. Per germline, CDR1 SGHAT and CDR2 FQNNGV. The CDR3 here is CASSQGQGLSYEQYF. The CDR3 nucleotides are TGTGCCAGCAGCCAAGGACAGGGGTTATCCTACGAGCAGTACTTC.

This clone was seen once. V and J are TRBV27 and TRBJ1-2, with a weak D call TRBD1 (6 bases). The CDR3 is 16 amino acids. V dropped 5 bases and J dropped 4 bases, with 20 bases sitting between them. The germline gives CDR1 MNHEY, CDR2 SMNVEV (reference sequence). CDR3: CASSLRQAGYGYGYTF. CDR3 DNA: TGTGCCAGCAGTCTTCGACAGGCTGGATACGGCTATGGCTACACCTTC.

The chain recombines TRBV29-1 with TRBJ2-7; 11 bases are shared with TRBD2. Trimming removed 6 bases from V and 1 base from J; junction bases left unmatched: 14. This CDR3 comprises 17 residues. Germline lookup yields CDR1 SQVTM and CDR2 ANQGSEA. CDR3 coding DNA: TGCAGCGTGGAAAAACCGGGACTAGCGGCATCTTCCTACGAGCAGTACTTC. Residues: CSVEKPGLAASSYEQYF.

This clone was detected once. The chain couples TRBV9 to TRBJ1-2, with 11 bases identical to TRBD1. CDR1 is SGDLS and CDR2 is YYNGEE in the germline V gene. J lost 5 bases, V lost 4 bases, and 13 bases had no gene match. This CDR3 is 17 amino acids long. The chain's CDR3 is CASSSGQGAPGGYGYTF. CDR3 DNA: TGTGCCAGCAGCTCCGGACAGGGGGCTCCAGGGGGGTATGGCTACACCTTC.

The V gene is TRBV14, the J gene TRBJ1-6; 8 nucleotides align to TRBD1. The germline V gene has CDR1 SGHDN and CDR2 FVKESK. With 0 bases clipped from V and 5 bases from J, the junction kept 3 bases outside the gene matches. The CDR3 sequence is 16 residues long. As DNA, the CDR3 is TGTGCCAGCAGCCAAGAAAGGACAGGGAATAATTCACCCCTCCACTTT. Translation: CASSQERTGNNSPLHF.

The CDR3 DNA reads TGTGCCAGCAGCTTCGACAGCTCTGGGGCCAACGTCCTGACTTTC. It encodes CASSFDSSGANVLTF. The chain combines TRBV11-2 with TRBJ2-6, with D possibly being TRBD1 (5 bases). The CDR3 loop spans 15 amino acids. The germline V gene has CDR1 SGHAT and CDR2 FQNNGV. Trimming took off 3 bases at V and 0 bases at J, with 6 bases between the two ends.

The chain carries TRBV9 and TRBJ2-7, with 7 positions matching TRBD1. V dropped 4 bases and J dropped 5; count of bases not matched to a gene: 9. Germline loops: CDR1 SGDLS, CDR2 YYNGEE. The CDR3 contains 14 residues. The CDR3 here is CASSTSGTEDEQYF. The CDR3 region has the DNA TGTGCCAGCAGCACTTCCGGGACAGAAGACGAGCAGTACTTC.

The chain's CDR3 is CASSLDLAGSTEQYF. CDR3 nucleotide sequence: TGTGCCAGCAGCTTAGACCTAGCGGGGAGCACCGAGCAGTACTTC. The chain recombines TRBV7-2 with TRBJ2-7; TRBD2 aligns across 9 bases. CDR3 length: 15 residues. Losses at the gene ends were 1 base for V and 6 bases for J; bases not matched to a gene: 7. CDR1 is SGHTA and CDR2 is FQGNSA in the germline V gene. Based on the CDR3 plus reference TRBV7-2 and TRBJ2-7, the full variable domain is GAGVSQSPSNKVTEKGKDVELRCDPISGHTALYWYRQSLGQGLEFLIYFQGNSAPDKSGLPSDRFSAERTGGSVSTLTIQRTQQEDSAVYLCASSLDLAGSTEQYFGPGTRLTVT.

The J gene is TRBJ2-5, the V gene TRBV2; 7 nucleotides line up with TRBD2. The J call is uncertain, as TRBJ2-7 better fits the DNA end. Germline loops: CDR1 SNHLY, CDR2 FYNNEI. This CDR3 is 12 amino acids long. In DNA, the CDR3 is TGTGCCAGCACTAGCGGCCTCTACGAGCAGTACTTC. Protein product: CASTSGLYEQYF.

The genes are TRBV9 and TRBJ1-2, with D possibly being TRBD1 (6 bases). The CDR3 is made up of 13 amino acids. The V end was cut by 5 bases, the J end by 2 bases, with 10 bases between. Germline values: CDR1 SGDLS, CDR2 YYNGEE. The CDR3 region is CASSARGNYGYTF. The CDR3 DNA is TGTGCCAGCAGTGCCAGGGGAAACTATGGCTACACCTTC.

Notes on this clone: Other DNA sequences in this sample translate to the same CDR3. This chain links TRBV6-5 with TRBJ1-5; D is uncertain. The CDR3 runs to 14 residues. V gave up 0 bases and J gave up 4 bases, with 7 bases separating them. From germline, CDR1 is MNHEY and CDR2 SVGAGI. The CDR3 spells CASSYSGSNQPQHF. In DNA, the CDR3 is TGTGCCAGCAGTTACTCAGGTTCAAATCAGCCCCAGCATTTT.

The CDR3 loop reads CASSLHGSSLLDYEQYF. The CDR3 coding sequence is TGTGCCAGCAGCCTCCATGGGTCTAGTCTATTGGATTACGAGCAGTACTTC. The chain has TRBV9 and TRBJ2-7; D is unclear. Per the germline V gene, CDR1 is SGDLS and CDR2 is YYNGEE. Trimming took off 4 bases at V and 4 bases at J, with 24 bases between the two ends. The CDR3 sequence is 17 residues long.

This sequence joins TRBV5-1 and TRBJ2-5; 8 bases match TRBD2. The CDR3 covers 17 residues. Germline-derived CDR1 and CDR2 are SGHRS and YFSETQ. The trim removed 8 bases at V and 2 bases at J, leaving 17 bases unmatched. CDR3 in DNA: TGCGCCAGTACTAACCGTACTAGCGGAGGTGGGCAAGAGACCCAGTACTTC. Amino acid sequence: CASTNRTSGGGQETQYF.

The rearrangement uses TRBV28 and TRBJ1-4; a possible D gene is TRBD1 (5 bases). This CDR3 is 18 amino acids long. Looked up from germline, CDR1 is MDHEN and CDR2 is SYDVKM. The germline V and J ends were trimmed by 5 bases and 3 bases, with 22 bases remaining between them. The CDR3 DNA is TGTGCCAGCAGTCCGGGGCCGTGGGAGGGTCGGTCTAATGAAAAACTGTTTTTT. Amino acid sequence: CASSPGPWEGRSNEKLFF. Full variable domain (rest looked up from reference TRBV28 and TRBJ1-4): DVKVTQSSRYLVKRTGEKVFLECVQDMDHENMFWYRQDPGLGLRLIYFSYDVKMKEKGDIPEGYSVSREKKERFSLILESASTNQTSMYLCASSPGPWEGRSNEKLFFGSGTQLSVL.